This TCR beta chain was retrieved from a study of shared T cell receptors in the human thymus. Sequencing used immunoSEQ multiplex PCR; TCRdb keeps in-frame clones, though not all of them. The data contain about 660,000 clones, roughly 90% of them singletons. V was clipped by 5 bases and J by 6 bases, with 12 bases between them. CDR3 length: 13 amino acids. Germline assignment: CDR1 MDHEN and CDR2 SYDVKM. The data also belong to a second study, concerning human thymus T cells. That paper states: Resected material from corrective heart surgery provided the thymus tissue analysed. Use of V and J genes seemed skewed within the thymic and blood repertoires. Unrelated people showed highly overlapping thymic repertoires, related research reported.

What was sequenced was thymocytes. The sequence was collected from a boy younger than two with a congenital heart defect. The V gene is TRBV28, the J gene TRBJ2-3, with D perhaps matching TRBD1 (7 bases). This CDR3 is CASSAGGRDTQYF. For the CDR3, the DNA is TGTGCCAGCAGTGCAGGGGGGAGGGATACGCAGTATTTT.